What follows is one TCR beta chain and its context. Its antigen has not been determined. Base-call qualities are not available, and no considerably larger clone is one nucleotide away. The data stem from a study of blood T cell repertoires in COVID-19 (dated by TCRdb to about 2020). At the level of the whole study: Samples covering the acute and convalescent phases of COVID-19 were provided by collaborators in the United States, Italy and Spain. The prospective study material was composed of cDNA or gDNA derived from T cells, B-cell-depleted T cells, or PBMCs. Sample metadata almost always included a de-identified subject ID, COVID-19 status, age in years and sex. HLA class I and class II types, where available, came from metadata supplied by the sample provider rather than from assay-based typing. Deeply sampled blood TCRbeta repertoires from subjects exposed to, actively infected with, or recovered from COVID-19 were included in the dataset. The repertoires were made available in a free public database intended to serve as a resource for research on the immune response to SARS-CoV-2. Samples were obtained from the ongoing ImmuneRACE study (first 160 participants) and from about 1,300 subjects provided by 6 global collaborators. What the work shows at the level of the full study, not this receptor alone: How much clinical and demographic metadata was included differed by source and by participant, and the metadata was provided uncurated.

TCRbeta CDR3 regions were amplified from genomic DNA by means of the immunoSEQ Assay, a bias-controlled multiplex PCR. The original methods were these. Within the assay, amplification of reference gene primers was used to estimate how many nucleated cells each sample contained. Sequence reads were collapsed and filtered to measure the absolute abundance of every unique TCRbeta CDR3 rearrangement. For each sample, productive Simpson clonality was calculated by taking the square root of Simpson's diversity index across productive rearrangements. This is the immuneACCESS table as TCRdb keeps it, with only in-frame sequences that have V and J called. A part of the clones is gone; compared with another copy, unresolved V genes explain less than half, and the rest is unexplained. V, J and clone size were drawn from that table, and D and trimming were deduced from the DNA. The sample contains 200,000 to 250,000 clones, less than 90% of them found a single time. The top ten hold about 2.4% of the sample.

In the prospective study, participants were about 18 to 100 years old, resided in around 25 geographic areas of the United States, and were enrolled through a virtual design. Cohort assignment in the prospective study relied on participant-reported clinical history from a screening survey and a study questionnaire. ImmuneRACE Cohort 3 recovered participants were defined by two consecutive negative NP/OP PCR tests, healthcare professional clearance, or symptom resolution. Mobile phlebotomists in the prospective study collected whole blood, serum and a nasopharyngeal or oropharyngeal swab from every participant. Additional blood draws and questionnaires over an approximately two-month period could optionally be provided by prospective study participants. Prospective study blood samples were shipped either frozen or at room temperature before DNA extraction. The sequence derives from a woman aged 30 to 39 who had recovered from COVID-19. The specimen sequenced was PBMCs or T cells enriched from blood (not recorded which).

The DNA sequence is TGTGCCAGCAGCCCAAGACTAGCGGGGGCGCCGACAGATACGCAGTATTTT. Translated, it reads CASSPRLAGAPTDTQYF. The receptor chain draws on TRBV11-2 and TRBJ2-3; a stretch of 12 junction bases matches TRBD2. Reading the germline V gene gives CDR1 SGHAT and CDR2 FQNNGV. The CDR3 runs 17 amino acids, cysteine and phenylalanine included. The CDR3 DNA has 51 bases and is translated from base 1. The germline V end is reduced by 5 bases and the J end by 3 bases; junction bases left unmatched: 9.